This TCR beta chain comes out of a study of blood T cell repertoires in COVID-19. Study-wide context: Sites in the United States, Italy and Spain provided acute and convalescent COVID-19 samples. In each case, the material was cDNA or gDNA derived from T cells, B-cell-depleted T cells, or PBMCs.

This CDR3 spans 14 amino acids. CDR1 and CDR2 (germline): MGHRA, YSYEKL. Trimming removed 3 bases from V and 8 bases from J; junction bases left unmatched: 6. TCRdb keeps only in-frame clones here, not all; method: immunoSEQ multiplex PCR. Of 210,000 or so clones listed, approximately 89% were seen once; the top ten hold over 3.5%. Sequenced: PBMCs or T cells enriched from blood (not recorded which). This clonotype was sampled from a woman in her 30s who had been exposed to COVID-19. V usage is TRBV4-1 and J usage is TRBJ2-1; 8 positions agree with TRBD2. The CDR3 reads CASSQPGLGYEQFF. The DNA for the CDR3 is TGCGCCAGCAGCCAGCCGGGACTAGGATATGAGCAGTTCTTC.